This note documents a single T cell receptor beta chain sequence. Its cognate antigen is unknown. Assay used: immunoSEQ multiplex PCR; TCRdb lists only in-frame clones, some missing. The table has 78,000 or so clones, 87% seen once. This entry is derived from a study of graft-versus-host responses after intestinal transplantation. The CDR3 runs 12 residues. Germline loops: CDR1 MNHNS, CDR2 SASEGT. Trimming removed 11 bases at V and 4 bases at J, with 12 bases between. Findings and limits, study-wide: The presence of high graft-versus-host to host-versus-graft clonal ratios in allografts characterized patients with graft-donor T cell macrochimerism.

The chain carries TRBV6-1 and TRBJ2-1, with a tentative D call TRBD2 (6 bases). This clonotype originated in a human donor who was the organ donor for an intestinal transplant. The sample was unstimulated CD8+ T cells sorted from spleen or lymph node cells, taken before transplant. The CDR3 loop reads CAAPGLYNEQFF. CDR3 nucleotides: TGTGCCGCCCCGGGACTTTACAATGAGCAGTTCTTC.